Listed here is a single T cell receptor beta chain. Its antigen is unidentified. These data are taken from a study of cytomegalovirus exposure and HLA in healthy donors. Study conclusions and caveats: For most TCR sequences rarity was the rule, although some public TCRs occurred in many donors. TCR clusters originating in the first cohort tended to co-occur in the 100 to 150 validation repertoires, according to a later analysis. In vitro assays verified that a few CMV-associated chains recognized CMV antigens specifically. Associated with cytomegalovirus, according to the listing, were 150 to 200 TCR beta chains.

The CDR3 runs 19 residues. The V gene end was trimmed by 6 bases and the J gene end by 2 bases; junction bases not matched to a gene: 17. CDR1 MDHEN and CDR2 SYDVKM come from the germline V gene. Data came from immunoSEQ multiplex PCR; TCRdb stores just in-frame clones and leaves some out. Of 160,000 or so clones listed, 70% to 90% are singletons. The chain uses TRBV28 and TRBJ2-5, with 11 bases aligning to TRBD2. Sequenced material: PBMCs. The sequence was obtained from a man aged 18 to 35 in good health and CMV-seronegative. The CDR3: CASSRVLAGEGGAQETQYF. For the CDR3, the DNA is TGTGCCAGCAGCCGAGTACTAGCGGGAGAAGGTGGAGCTCAAGAGACCCAGTACTTC.